The clone carrying this T cell receptor (beta chain) is a singleton in its sample. This table comes from immunoSEQ multiplex PCR, and its TCRdb copy is limited to in-frame clones, with some not included. The sample lists tens of thousands of clones; around nine tenths were seen once. The data were obtained in a study of control samples from healthy donors and cancer patients. V was shortened by 4 bases and J by 8 bases, with 18 bases between the two germline ends. The length of the CDR3 is 14 residues. Looked up from germline, CDR1 is SQVTM and CDR2 is ANQGSEA. Sequencing was performed on PBMCs. V gene TRBV29-1 combines with J gene TRBJ2-1; the D call may be TRBD1 or TRBD2 (5 bases each). The receptor was derived from a man in his 60s with colorectal cancer. The CDR3 region has the DNA TGCAGCGTTGGGCGACACGGGGCTGGTGATGAGCAGTTCTTC. As protein: CSVGRHGAGDEQFF.